What follows are 11 T cell receptor beta chains derived from one specimen sequenced in a study. Cells sorted as Tregs were CD4+, CD25+ and CD127-/low. TCRdb re-called the 5' RACE reads with MiXCR, one entry per CDR3 protein. The profile shows 10,000 to 13,000 distinct CDR3 sequences, roughly a sixth of them singletons. Sample: Tregs sorted from a lymph node. The source is a female donor with breast cancer.

By frequency in the sample, this clonotype is medium-sized (0.01 to 0.1%). The chain links TRBV4-1 to TRBJ1-6, with D unclear. The germline V gene encodes CDR1 MGHRA and CDR2 YSYEKL. V lost 3 bases and J lost 7, with 4 bases in between. The CDR3 extends over 12 amino acids. As DNA, the CDR3 is TGCGCCAGCAGCCAGGTCAATTCACCCCTCCACTTT. This encodes CASSQVNSPLHF.

In its sample, this clonotype was seen a few times. The V call is TRBV12-3 or TRBV12-4, the J call TRBJ2-4; no firm D call. The CDR3 runs 14 residues. The V gene lost 2 bases and the J gene lost 0 bases, with 5 bases spanning the gap. The CDR3 loop is CASSLKVAKNIQYF. The CDR3 nucleotides are TGTGCCAGCAGTTTAAAAGTAGCCAAAAACATTCAGTACTTC.

Ten or more counts support this clonotype. J is TRBJ1-1 and V is TRBV6-2 or TRBV6-3; no clear D gene. V gave up 6 bases and J gave up 1 base, with 9 bases separating them. Germline V gene lookup returns CDR1 MNHEY and CDR2 SVGEGT. CDR3 length equals 13 residues. CDR3 region: CASSTMRNTEAFF. DNA for the CDR3: TGTGCCAGCAGCACAATGAGGAACACTGAAGCTTTCTTT.

By share, this clonotype ranks as medium-sized. The chain couples TRBV12-3 or TRBV12-4 to TRBJ1-1, with D possibly TRBD1 on 6 matching bases. The V and J ends lost 6 bases and 0 bases respectively, with 11 bases between them. This CDR3 is built from 14 residues. The CDR3 region is CASRQGIMNTEAFF. The CDR3 nucleotides are TGTGCCAGCAGACAGGGTATCATGAACACTGAAGCTTTCTTT.

This clonotype was recorded at least ten times. The chain couples TRBV12-3 or TRBV12-4 to TRBJ2-2, with 7 bases identical to TRBD2. The V segment lost 6 bases and the J segment 6 bases; nucleotides outside the gene matches: 4. The CDR3 runs to 13 residues. The CDR3 DNA is TGTGCCAGCAGCATAGGACTAGCCGGGGAGCTGTTTTTT. Its protein product is CASSIGLAGELFF.

Comments on this clonotype: As the CDR3 is not closed by the conserved phenylalanine or tryptophan, this likely results from a read error. The rearrangement links TRBV29-1 to TRBJ2-2; either TRBD1 or TRBD2 may fit D (5 bases each). CDR1 is SQVTM, CDR2 ANQGSEA, per germline. The CDR3 covers 16 residues. Between the trimmed V and J ends, which lost 0 bases and 1 base, there was a span of 12 bases. CDR3 sequence (DNA): TGCAGCGTTGAAGATGGGGCGGGCCGGAACACCGGGGAGCTGTTTCTT. Translating it yields CSVEDGAGRNTGELFL.

This clonotype occurred a few times. The chain joins TRBV10-3 to TRBJ2-3, with 8 bases fitting TRBD1. CDR1 ENHRY and CDR2 SYGVKD come from the germline V gene. The V segment lost 0 bases and the J segment 5 bases; nucleotides outside the gene matches: 4. This CDR3 spans 15 amino acids. The CDR3: CAISESTGVIDTQYF. In nucleotides, the CDR3 is TGTGCCATCAGTGAGTCGACAGGGGTTATAGATACGCAGTATTTT.

Of note for this clonotype: In this CDR3 the conserved last residue, phenylalanine or tryptophan, is missing, so a read error is likely. This rearrangement joins TRBV20-1 to TRBJ2-7; D may be TRBD1 (5 bases). Germline V lookup: CDR1 DFQATT, CDR2 SNEGSKA (reference sequence). The CDR3 has 13 amino acids. Deletions cut 3 bases from V and 3 bases from J, with 12 bases between. CDR3 in DNA: TGCAGTGCTAGGGATGGGGCTGGCTACGAGCAGTACCTC. Its translation: CSARDGAGYEQYL.

This clonotype was seen ten or more times. The rearrangement joins TRBV5-1 to TRBJ1-1; 9 bases line up with TRBD1. In germline, CDR1 is SGHRS, CDR2 YFSETQ. The CDR3 has 17 residues. V was pared by 4 bases and J by 3 bases, with 13 bases of the junction left unmatched. CDR3 in DNA: TGCGCCAGCAGCCCCCTGGGACAGGGTTTGGGGCACACTGAAGCTTTCTTT. It codes for CASSPLGQGLGHTEAFF. The whole variable domain, remainder taken from reference TRBV5-1 and TRBJ1-1, is KAGVTQTPRYLIKTRGQQVTLSCSPISGHRSVSWYQQTPGQGLQFLFEYFSETQRNKGNFPGRFSGRQFSNSRSEMNVSTLELGDSALYLCASSPLGQGLGHTEAFFGQGTRLTVV.

This rearrangement joins TRBV9 to TRBJ1-1; TRBD1 aligns across 7 bases. This CDR3 is 14 amino acids long. V lost 5 bases to trimming and J lost 1 base; unmatched junction nucleotides: 5. The germline gives CDR1 SGDLS, CDR2 YYNGEE. The chain's CDR3 is CASSFGTANTEAFF. The CDR3, as DNA: TGTGCCAGCAGTTTTGGGACAGCGAACACTGAAGCTTTCTTT.

This clonotype is medium-sized. The rearrangement uses TRBV5-1 and TRBJ2-7; 10 nucleotides agree with TRBD1. The germline V gene has CDR1 SGHRS and CDR2 YFSETQ. Unmatched junction bases numbered 2, after V lost 4 bases and J lost 4 bases. The CDR3 sequence is 13 residues long. The CDR3 DNA sequence: TGCGCCAGCAGCACGGGACAGGGGTACGAGCAGTACTTC. It translates to CASSTGQGYEQYF.